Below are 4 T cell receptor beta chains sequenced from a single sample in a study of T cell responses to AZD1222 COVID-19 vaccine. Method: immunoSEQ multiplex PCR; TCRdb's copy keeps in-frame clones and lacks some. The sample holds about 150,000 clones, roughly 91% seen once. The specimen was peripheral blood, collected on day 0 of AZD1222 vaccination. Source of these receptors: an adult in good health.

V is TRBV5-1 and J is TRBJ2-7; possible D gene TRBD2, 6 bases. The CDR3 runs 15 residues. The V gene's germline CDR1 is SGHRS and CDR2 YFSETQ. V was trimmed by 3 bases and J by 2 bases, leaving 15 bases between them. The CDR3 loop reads CASSSEGKTPYEQYF. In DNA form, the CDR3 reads TGCGCCAGCAGCTCGGAGGGCAAAACTCCCTACGAGCAGTACTTC.

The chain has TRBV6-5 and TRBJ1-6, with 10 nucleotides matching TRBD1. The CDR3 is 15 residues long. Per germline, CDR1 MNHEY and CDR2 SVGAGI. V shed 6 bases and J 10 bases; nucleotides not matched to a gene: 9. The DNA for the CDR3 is TGTGCCAGCAGGACCGGGACAGGGGTCGGGTCACCCCTCCACTTT. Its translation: CASRTGTGVGSPLHF.

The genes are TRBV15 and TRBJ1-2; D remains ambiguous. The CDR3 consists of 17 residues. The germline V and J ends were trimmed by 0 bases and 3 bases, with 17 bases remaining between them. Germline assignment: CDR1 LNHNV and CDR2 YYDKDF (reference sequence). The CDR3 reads CATSRDISGWVDYGYTF. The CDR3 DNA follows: TGTGCCACCAGCAGAGATATCTCGGGTTGGGTAGACTATGGCTACACCTTC. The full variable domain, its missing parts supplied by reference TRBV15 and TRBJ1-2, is DAMVIQNPRYQVTQFGKPVTLSCSQTLNHNVMYWYQQKSSQAPKLLFHYYDKDFNNEADTPDNFQSRRPNTSFCFLDIRSPGLGDTAMYLCATSRDISGWVDYGYTFGSGTRLTVV.

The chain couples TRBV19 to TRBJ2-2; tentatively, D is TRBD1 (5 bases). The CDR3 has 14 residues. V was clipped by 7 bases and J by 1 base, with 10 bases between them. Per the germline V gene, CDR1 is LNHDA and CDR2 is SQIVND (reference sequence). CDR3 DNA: TGTGCCAGTACCCAGGGCAGGAACACCGGGGAGCTGTTTTTT. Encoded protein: CASTQGRNTGELFF.